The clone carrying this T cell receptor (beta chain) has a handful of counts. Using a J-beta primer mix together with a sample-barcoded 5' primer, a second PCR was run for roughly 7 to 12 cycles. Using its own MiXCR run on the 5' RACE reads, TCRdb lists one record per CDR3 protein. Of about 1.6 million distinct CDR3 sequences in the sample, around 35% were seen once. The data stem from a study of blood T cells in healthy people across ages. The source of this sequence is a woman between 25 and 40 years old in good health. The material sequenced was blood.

DNA of the CDR3: TGTGCCAGCAGCTTATCCGGGACACCTGAAGCTTTCTTT. As protein: CASSLSGTPEAFF. This chain connects TRBV7-9 to TRBJ1-1; the D gene is possibly TRBD1 (6 bases). V lost 2 bases to trimming and J lost 6 bases, with 10 bases between them. Germline V gene sequence: CDR1 SEHNR, CDR2 FQNEAQ (reference sequence). The CDR3 loop spans 13 amino acids.